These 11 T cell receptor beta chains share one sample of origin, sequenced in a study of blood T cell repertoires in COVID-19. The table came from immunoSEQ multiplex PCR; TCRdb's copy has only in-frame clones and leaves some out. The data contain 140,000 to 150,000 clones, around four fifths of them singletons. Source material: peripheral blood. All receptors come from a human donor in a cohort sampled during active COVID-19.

CDR3: CASSLASGGNTEAFF. The CDR3 bases are TGCGCCAGCAGCTTGGCGTCAGGGGGGAACACTGAAGCTTTCTTT. The rearrangement links TRBV5-1 to TRBJ1-1, with TRBD1 identical over 7 bases. The CDR3 runs to 15 residues. V was pared by 0 bases and J by 1 base, with 3 bases of the junction left unmatched. Germline lookup yields CDR1 SGHRS and CDR2 YFSETQ.

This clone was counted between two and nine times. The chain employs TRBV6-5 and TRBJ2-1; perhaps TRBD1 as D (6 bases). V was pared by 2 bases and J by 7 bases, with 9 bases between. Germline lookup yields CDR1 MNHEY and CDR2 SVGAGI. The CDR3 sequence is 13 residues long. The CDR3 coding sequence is TGTGCCAGCAGTTACGGGGGCAAAAATGAGCAGTTCTTC. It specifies CASSYGGKNEQFF.

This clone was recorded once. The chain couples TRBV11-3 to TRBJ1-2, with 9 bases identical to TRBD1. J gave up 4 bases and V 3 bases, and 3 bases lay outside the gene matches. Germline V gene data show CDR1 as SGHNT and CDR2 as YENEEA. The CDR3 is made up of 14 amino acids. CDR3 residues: CASSFTGGGYGYTF. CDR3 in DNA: TGTGCCAGCAGCTTTACAGGGGGCGGCTATGGCTACACCTTC. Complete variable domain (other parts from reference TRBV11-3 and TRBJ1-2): EAGVVQSPRYKIIEKKQPVAFWCNPISGHNTLYWYLQNLGQGPELLIRYENEEAVDDSQLPKDRFSAERLKGVDSTLKIQPAELGDSAVYLCASSFTGGGYGYTFGSGTRLTVV.

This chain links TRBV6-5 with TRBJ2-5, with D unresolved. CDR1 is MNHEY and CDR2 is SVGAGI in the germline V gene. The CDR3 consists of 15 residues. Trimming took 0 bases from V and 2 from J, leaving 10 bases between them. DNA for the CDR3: TGTGCCAGCAGTTACTCGATTCGGGTTCAAGAGACCCAGTACTTC. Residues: CASSYSIRVQETQYF.

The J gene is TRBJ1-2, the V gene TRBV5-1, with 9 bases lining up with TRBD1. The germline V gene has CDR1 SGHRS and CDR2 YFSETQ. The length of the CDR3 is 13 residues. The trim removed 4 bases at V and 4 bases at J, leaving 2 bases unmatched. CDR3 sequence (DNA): TGCGCCAGCAGCGCGGGACAGGGCTATGGCTACACCTTC. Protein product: CASSAGQGYGYTF.

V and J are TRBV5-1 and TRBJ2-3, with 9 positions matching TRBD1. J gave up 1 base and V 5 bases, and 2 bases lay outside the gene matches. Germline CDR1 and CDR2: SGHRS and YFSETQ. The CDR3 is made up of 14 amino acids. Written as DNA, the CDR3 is TGCGCCAGCAGTTGGACAGGGGGCACAGATACGCAGTATTTT. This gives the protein CASSWTGGTDTQYF.

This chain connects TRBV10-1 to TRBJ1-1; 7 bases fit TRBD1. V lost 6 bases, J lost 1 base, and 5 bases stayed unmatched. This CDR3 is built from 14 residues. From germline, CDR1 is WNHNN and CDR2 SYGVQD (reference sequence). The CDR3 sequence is CASRPGQTNTEAFF. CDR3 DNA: TGCGCCAGCAGACCGGGACAGACGAACACTGAAGCTTTCTTT.

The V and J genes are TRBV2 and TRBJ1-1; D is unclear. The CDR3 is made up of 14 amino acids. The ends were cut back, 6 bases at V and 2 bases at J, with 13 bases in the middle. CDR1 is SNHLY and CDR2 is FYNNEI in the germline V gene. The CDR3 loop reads CASRAGDGNTEAFF. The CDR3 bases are TGTGCCAGCAGGGCGGGAGATGGCAACACTGAAGCTTTCTTT.

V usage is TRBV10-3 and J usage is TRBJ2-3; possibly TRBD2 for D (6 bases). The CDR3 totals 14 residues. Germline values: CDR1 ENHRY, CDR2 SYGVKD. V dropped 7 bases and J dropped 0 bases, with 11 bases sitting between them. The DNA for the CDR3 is TGTGCCATCAATCGGGCGGGGAGCACAGATACGCAGTATTTT. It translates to CAINRAGSTDTQYF.

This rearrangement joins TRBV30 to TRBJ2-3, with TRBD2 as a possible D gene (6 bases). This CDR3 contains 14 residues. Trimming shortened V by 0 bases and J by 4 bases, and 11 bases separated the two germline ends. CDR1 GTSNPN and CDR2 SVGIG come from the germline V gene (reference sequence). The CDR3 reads CAWSVGPGADTQYF. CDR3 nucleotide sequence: TGTGCCTGGAGTGTGGGCCCGGGGGCAGATACGCAGTATTTT.

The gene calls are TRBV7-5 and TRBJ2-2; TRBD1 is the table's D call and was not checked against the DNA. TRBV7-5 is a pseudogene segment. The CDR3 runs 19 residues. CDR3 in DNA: TGTGTCAGAAGTTACGGGGACAGGCCTTTCCACGCGAACACCGGGGAGCTGTTTTTT. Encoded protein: CVRSYGDRPFHANTGELFF.